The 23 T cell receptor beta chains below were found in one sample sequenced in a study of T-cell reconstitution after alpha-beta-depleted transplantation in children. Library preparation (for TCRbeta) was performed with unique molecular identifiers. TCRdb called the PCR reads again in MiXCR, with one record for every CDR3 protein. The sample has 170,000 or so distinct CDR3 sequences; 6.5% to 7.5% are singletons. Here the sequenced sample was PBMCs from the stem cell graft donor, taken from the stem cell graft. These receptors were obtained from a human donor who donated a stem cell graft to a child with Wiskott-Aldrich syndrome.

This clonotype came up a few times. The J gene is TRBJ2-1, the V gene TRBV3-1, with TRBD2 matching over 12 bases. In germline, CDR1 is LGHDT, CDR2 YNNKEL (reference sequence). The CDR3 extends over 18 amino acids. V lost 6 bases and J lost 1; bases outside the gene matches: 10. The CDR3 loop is CASRLLAGGPFSYNEQFF. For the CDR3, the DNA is TGTGCCAGCAGGCTACTAGCGGGGGGCCCCTTTTCCTACAATGAGCAGTTCTTC.

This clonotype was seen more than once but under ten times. CDR3 coding DNA: TGTGCCAGCAGCCAAGACGTCAGACAGGGGGATCAGCCCCAGCATTTT. Protein: CASSQDVRQGDQPQHF. The chain couples TRBV4-2 to TRBJ1-5, with TRBD1 matching 9 bases. V trimming: 0 bases; J trimming: 5 bases; junction bases outside the gene matches: 5. CDR1 and CDR2 (germline): LGHNA, YNFKEQ. The CDR3 is 16 residues long.

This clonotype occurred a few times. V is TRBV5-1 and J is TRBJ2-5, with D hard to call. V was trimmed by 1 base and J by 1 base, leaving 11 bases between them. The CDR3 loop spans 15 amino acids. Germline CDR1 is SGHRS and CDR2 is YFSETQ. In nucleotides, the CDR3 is TGCGCCAGCAGCTTGTCGAGTCAGTCCCAAGAGACCCAGTACTTC. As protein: CASSLSSQSQETQYF.

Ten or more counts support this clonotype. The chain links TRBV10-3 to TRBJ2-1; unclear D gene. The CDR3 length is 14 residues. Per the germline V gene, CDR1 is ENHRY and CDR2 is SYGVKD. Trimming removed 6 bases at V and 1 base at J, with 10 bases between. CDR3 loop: CAISRDRSYNEQFF. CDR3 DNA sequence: TGTGCCATCAGCCGAGATCGATCCTACAATGAGCAGTTCTTC.

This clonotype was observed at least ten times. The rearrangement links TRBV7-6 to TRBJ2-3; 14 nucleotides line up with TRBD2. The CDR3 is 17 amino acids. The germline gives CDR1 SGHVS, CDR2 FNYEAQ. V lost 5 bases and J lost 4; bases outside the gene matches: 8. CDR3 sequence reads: CASSPVGTSGRSDTQYF. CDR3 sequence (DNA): TGTGCCAGCAGCCCTGTGGGGACTAGCGGGAGATCAGATACGCAGTATTTT.

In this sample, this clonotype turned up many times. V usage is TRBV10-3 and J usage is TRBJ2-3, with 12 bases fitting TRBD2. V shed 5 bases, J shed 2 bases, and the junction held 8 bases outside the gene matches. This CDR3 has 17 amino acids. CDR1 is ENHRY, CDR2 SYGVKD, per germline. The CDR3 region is CAISNPGLAGSTDTQYF. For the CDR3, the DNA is TGTGCCATCAGTAACCCGGGACTAGCGGGCTCCACAGATACGCAGTATTTT.

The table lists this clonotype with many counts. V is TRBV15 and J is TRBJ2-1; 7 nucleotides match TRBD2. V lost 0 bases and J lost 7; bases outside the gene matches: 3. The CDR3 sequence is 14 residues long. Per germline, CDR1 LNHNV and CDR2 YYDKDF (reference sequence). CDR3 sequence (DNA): TGTGCCACCAGCAGAGATTTGGGAGGGAATGAGCAGTTCTTC. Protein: CATSRDLGGNEQFF.

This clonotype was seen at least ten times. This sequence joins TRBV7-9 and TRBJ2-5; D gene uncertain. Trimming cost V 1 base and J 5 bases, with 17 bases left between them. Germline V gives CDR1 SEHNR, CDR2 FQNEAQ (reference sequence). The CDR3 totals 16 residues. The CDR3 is CASSLVPHPLGETQYF. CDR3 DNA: TGTGCCAGCAGCTTAGTCCCCCATCCATTGGGGGAGACCCAGTACTTC. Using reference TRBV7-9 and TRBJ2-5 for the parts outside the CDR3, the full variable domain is DTGVSQNPRHKITKRGQNVTFRCDPISEHNRLYWYRQTLGQGPEFLTYFQNEAQLEKSRLLSDRFSAERPKGSFSTLEIQRTEQGDSAMYLCASSLVPHPLGETQYFGPGTRLLVL.

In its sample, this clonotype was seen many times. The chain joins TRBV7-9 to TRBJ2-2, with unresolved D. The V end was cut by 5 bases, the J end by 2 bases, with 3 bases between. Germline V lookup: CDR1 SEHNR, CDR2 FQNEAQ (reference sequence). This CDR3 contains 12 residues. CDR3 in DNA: TGTGCCAGCAGCGTAAACACCGGGGAGCTGTTTTTT. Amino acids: CASSVNTGELFF.

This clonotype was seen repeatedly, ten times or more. The CDR3 bases are TGCAGTGTTGCTGTAGCGGGAGTTAGAAATGAGCAGTTCTTC. Translation: CSVAVAGVRNEQFF. The J gene is TRBJ2-1, the V gene TRBV20-1, with TRBD2 matching 9 bases. From germline, CDR1 is DFQATT and CDR2 SNEGSKA (reference sequence). Germline trimming cut 7 bases from V and 7 bases from J; bases unmatched to any gene: 11. CDR3 length equals 14 residues.

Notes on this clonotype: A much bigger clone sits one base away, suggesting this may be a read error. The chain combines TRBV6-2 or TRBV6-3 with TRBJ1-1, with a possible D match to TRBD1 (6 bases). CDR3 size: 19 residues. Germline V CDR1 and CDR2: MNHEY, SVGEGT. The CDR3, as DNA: TGTGCCAGCAGTTACTCGATGACAGGCTTACTATTCATGAACACTGAATCTTTCTTT. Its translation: CASSYSMTGLLFMNTESFF.

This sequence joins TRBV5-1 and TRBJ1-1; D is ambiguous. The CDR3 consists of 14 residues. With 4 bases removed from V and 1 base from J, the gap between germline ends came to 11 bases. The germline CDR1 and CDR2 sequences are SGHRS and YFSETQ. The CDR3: CASSETPGNTEAFF. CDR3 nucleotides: TGCGCCAGCAGCGAGACGCCGGGGAACACTGAAGCTTTCTTT.

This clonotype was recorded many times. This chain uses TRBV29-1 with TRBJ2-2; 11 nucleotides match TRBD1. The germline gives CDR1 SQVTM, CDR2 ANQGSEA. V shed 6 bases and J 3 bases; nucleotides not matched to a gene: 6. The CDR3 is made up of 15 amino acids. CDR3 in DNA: TGCAGCGTCATAGGACAGGGGGCCTACACCGGGGAGCTGTTTTTT. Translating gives CSVIGQGAYTGELFF.

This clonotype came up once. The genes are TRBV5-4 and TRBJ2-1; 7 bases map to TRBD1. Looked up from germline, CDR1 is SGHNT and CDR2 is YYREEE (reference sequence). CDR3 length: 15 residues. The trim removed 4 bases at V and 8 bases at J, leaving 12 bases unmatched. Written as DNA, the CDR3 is TGTGCCAGCAGCCTCCCCAAGGGGGCGCGAGATGAGCAGTTCTTC. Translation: CASSLPKGARDEQFF. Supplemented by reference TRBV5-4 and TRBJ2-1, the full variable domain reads ETGVTQSPTHLIKTRGQQVTLRCSSQSGHNTVSWYQQALGQGPQFIFQYYREEENGRGNFPPRFSGLQFPNYSSELNVNALELDDSALYLCASSLPKGARDEQFFGPGTRLTVL.

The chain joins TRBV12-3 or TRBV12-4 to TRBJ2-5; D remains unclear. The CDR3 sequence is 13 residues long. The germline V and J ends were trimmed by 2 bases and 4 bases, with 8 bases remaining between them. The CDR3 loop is CASSLFRLETQYF. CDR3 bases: TGTGCCAGCAGTTTATTTCGACTAGAGACCCAGTACTTC.

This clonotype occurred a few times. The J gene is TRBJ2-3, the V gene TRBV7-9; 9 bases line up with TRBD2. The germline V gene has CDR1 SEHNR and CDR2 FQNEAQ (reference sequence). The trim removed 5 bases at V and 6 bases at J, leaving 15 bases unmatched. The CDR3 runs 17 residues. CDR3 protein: CASSKNRGGRADDTQYF. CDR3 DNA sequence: TGTGCCAGCAGCAAAAATCGGGGCGGGAGGGCCGATGATACGCAGTATTTT.

CDR3 in DNA: TGTGCCAGCAGCGGGACAGCCTATGGCTACACCTTC. This encodes CASSGTAYGYTF. This rearrangement joins TRBV6-2 or TRBV6-3 to TRBJ1-2, with 7 bases matching TRBD1. CDR1 and CDR2 (germline): MNHEY, SVGEGT. The V segment lost 6 bases and the J segment 4 bases; nucleotides outside the gene matches: 2. The CDR3 runs to 12 residues.

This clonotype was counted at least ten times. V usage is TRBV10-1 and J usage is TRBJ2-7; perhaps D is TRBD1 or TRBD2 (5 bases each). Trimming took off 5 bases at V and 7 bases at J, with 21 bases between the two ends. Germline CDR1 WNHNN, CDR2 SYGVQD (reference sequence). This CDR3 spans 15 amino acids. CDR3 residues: CASSPGTVKVGEQYF. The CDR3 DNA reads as TGCGCCAGCAGTCCCGGGACGGTGAAAGTTGGGGAGCAGTACTTC.

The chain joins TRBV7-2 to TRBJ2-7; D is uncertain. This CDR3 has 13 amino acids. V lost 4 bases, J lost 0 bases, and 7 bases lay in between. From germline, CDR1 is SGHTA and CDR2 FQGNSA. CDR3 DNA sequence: TGTGCCAGCAGCTCCAAGAACTCCTACGAGCAGTACTTC. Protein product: CASSSKNSYEQYF.

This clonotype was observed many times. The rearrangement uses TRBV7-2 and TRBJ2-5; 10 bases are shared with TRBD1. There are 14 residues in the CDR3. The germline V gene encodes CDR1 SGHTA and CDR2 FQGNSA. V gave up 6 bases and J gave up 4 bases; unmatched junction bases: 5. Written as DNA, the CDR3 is TGTGCCAGCAGTGACAGGGGGCGCAGAGAGACCCAGTACTTC. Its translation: CASSDRGRRETQYF.

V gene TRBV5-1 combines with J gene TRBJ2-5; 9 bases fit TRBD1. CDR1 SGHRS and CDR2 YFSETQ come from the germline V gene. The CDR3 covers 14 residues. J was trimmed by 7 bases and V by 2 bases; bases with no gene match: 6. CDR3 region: CASSLQGAEGTQYF. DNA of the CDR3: TGCGCCAGCAGCTTACAGGGGGCGGAGGGGACCCAGTACTTC.

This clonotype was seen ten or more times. The chain's CDR3 is CASSLVAGGNQETQYF. The CDR3 region has the DNA TGTGCCAGCAGCTTGGTGGCAGGGGGAAATCAAGAGACCCAGTACTTC. The chain carries TRBV5-4 and TRBJ2-5; TRBD1 agrees at 7 bases. V lost 0 bases, J lost 2 bases, and 7 bases stayed unmatched. CDR3 length: 16 amino acids. The germline CDR1 and CDR2 sequences are SGHNT and YYREEE (reference sequence).

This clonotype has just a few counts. The CDR3 sequence is CASSFGLAGSRETQYF. The CDR3 bases are TGTGCCAGCAGTTTCGGACTAGCGGGAAGTAGGGAGACCCAGTACTTC. The J gene is TRBJ2-5, the V gene TRBV12-3 or TRBV12-4; TRBD2 matches 12 bases. The CDR3 sequence is 16 residues long. The trim removed 3 bases at V and 5 bases at J, leaving 7 bases unmatched.